This T cell receptor (beta chain) was captured in a study of T cells in Graves' hyperthyroidism and ophthalmopathy. Regions amplified from RNA transcripts were the TCR beta CDR3 regions. The primer set for the first-round RT-PCR of the TCR CDR3 was HTBI. TCRdb itself ran the multiplex PCR reads through MiXCR, one entry per CDR3 protein. This sample carries 550,000 to 800,000 distinct CDR3 sequences, approximately 15% of them seen once, and the ten largest clones take around a sixth. The CDR3 is made up of 14 amino acids. Trimming took 8 bases from V and 0 from J, leaving 11 bases between them. The sequence derives from a man in his fifties or sixties with Graves' hyperthyroidism. Source material: blood. V and J are TRBV12-3 or TRBV12-4 and TRBJ2-1; no definite D call. CDR3 region: CASGKESSYNEQFF. CDR3 nucleotide sequence: TGTGCCAGCGGGAAGGAGAGCTCCTACAATGAGCAGTTCTTC.